The rows below give T cell receptor beta chains drawn from one sample of a study of T cells in localized non-small cell lung cancer. The repertoire was sequenced with immunoSEQ multiplex PCR; TCRdb's copy has only in-frame clones and lacks some. The data contain some 2,500 clones, around 25% of them singletons. This specimen was normal lung tissue next to the tumor, taken before any cancer treatment. The receptors derive from a man aged 40 to 75 with stage II squamous cell lung carcinoma. CDR3s include the opening cysteine and the closing phenylalanine or tryptophan. A D gene is named only where the DNA matches it firmly. Rows may omit the clone size; those that give it use once, few, many or a size class.

NA	TRBV9	TRBJ2-3	medium-sized	TGTGCCAGCAGTGGGGGCACCTCAAGCACAGATACGCAGTATTTT	CASSGGTSSTDTQYF
NA	TRBV6-8	TRBJ2-3	few	TGTGCCATCCAGGGGCGGGCGGGGGCAGGAGATACGCAGTATTTT	CAIQGRAGAGDTQYF
TRBD2	TRBV9	TRBJ2-2	NA	TGTGCCAGCAGCGCCGGACTAGCGGGTCGGGGTTGGAACACCGGGGAGCTGTTTTTT	CASSAGLAGRGWNTGELFF
TRBD1	TRBV10-3	TRBJ1-1	few	TGTGCCATCAGTGCCACAGGGGGTGAGTTTGTCTCTGAAGCTTTCTTT	CAISATGGEFVSEAFF
TRBD2	TRBV6-8	TRBJ2-1	NA	TGTGCCAGCCGTAATAGCGGGAGGGTTAACAATGAGCAGTTCTTC	CASRNSGRVNNEQFF
NA	TRBV5-1	TRBJ2-3	NA	TGCGCCAGCACAATTGGGGTCTCAACAGATACGCAGTATTTT	CASTIGVSTDTQYF
NA	TRBV29-1	TRBJ1-1	NA	TGCAGCGTTAGACAGGACCAGAACACTGAAGCTTTCTTT	CSVRQDQNTEAFF
NA	TRBV6-8	TRBJ2-7	hyperexpanded	TGTGCCGCGGGAGGACAGGCGCTGAACGAGCAGTACTTC	CAAGGQALNEQYF
NA	TRBV28	TRBJ1-4	few	TGTGCCAGCAGTTTGATGCTAACTAATGAAAAACTGTTTTTT	CASSLMLTNEKLFF
NA	TRBV7-2	TRBJ2-7	medium-sized	TGTGCCAGCAGCGCCACGATAGTGGGGGAGCAGTACTTC	CASSATIVGEQYF
TRBD2	TRBV6-8	TRBJ2-1	medium-sized	TGTGCCAGCAGTTACAGTGGCGGGGGGGCGAGAAATGAGCAGTTCTTC	CASSYSGGGARNEQFF
TRBD1	TRBV28	TRBJ1-5	NA	TGTGCCAGCAGTTTATCCAGGGGGCGGTATAGCAATCAGCCCCAGCATTTT	CASSLSRGRYSNQPQHF
NA	TRBV30	TRBJ2-7	NA	TGTGCCTGTTCCCGCAACGGGGACACACAATACGAGCAGTACTTC	CACSRNGDTQYEQYF
NA	TRBV9	TRBJ1-1	medium-sized	TGTGCCAGCAAGCAGGGTCTCGAGAACACTGAAGCTTTCTTT	CASKQGLENTEAFF
NA	TRBV4-1	TRBJ1-2	large	TGCGCCAGCAGCCAATCAAGCAAGTACAACTATGGCTACACCTTC	CASSQSSKYNYGYTF
TRBD1	TRBV15	TRBJ2-7	NA	TGTGCCACCAGCAGAGAAAGCGGACAGGGTCCCCACGAGCAGTACTTC	CATSRESGQGPHEQYF
NA	TRBV6-4	TRBJ2-2	few	TGTGCCAGCAGTGACGCCGGGACCGGGGAGCTGTTTTTT	CASSDAGTGELFF
NA	TRBV19	TRBJ1-1	NA	TGTGCCAGTAGTATCGACAGTAACATGAACACTGAAGCTTTCTTT	CASSIDSNMNTEAFF
TRBD1	TRBV6-8	TRBJ2-7	few	TGTGCCAGCATTCGGAGCATGGGACAGGGGGTTGTGGAGCAGTACTTC	CASIRSMGQGVVEQYF
TRBD1	TRBV9	TRBJ2-7	NA	TGTGCCAGCAGCGTAGTGGGACAGGGGGCGGACGAGCAGTACTTC	CASSVVGQGADEQYF
TRBD1	TRBV18	TRBJ2-3	NA	TGTGCCAGCACGGGGACAGGGGTTGCAGATACGCAGTATTTT	CASTGTGVADTQYF
NA	TRBV30	TRBJ2-2	NA	TGTGCCTGGAGACTTAACACCGGGGAGCTGTTTTTT	CAWRLNTGELFF